A single sample gave rise to the 18 T cell receptor beta chains below, sequenced in a study of cytomegalovirus exposure and HLA in healthy donors. Researchers ran the PCR with 60 Vbeta and 13 Jbeta primers. TCRdb's copy holds only in-frame clones and misses some; the assay was immunoSEQ multiplex PCR. The top ten hold roughly 4.7% of the sample, which has more than 110,000 clones, 80% seen once. Sequencing used PBMCs. Receptor source: a male donor in good health and CMV-seronegative.

This clone has a single count. The chain has TRBV6-5 and TRBJ1-2; D uncertain. Trimming left V 5 bases short and J 8 bases short, with 12 bases between. Germline CDR1 and CDR2: MNHEY and SVGAGI. The CDR3 consists of 12 residues. The CDR3 DNA sequence: TGTGCCAGCAGTCCCCTGGGAGTCGGCTACACCTTC. Translated, it gives CASSPLGVGYTF.

The V gene is TRBV7-9, the J gene TRBJ1-1, with TRBD1 matching over 9 bases. Germline V gives CDR1 SEHNR, CDR2 FQNEAQ (reference sequence). This CDR3 contains 15 residues. Trimming took 4 bases from V and 7 from J; bases not matched to a gene: 10. CDR3 protein: CASSYRTGEEGEAFF. The CDR3 nucleotides are TGTGCCAGCAGCTATCGGACAGGGGAGGAAGGTGAAGCTTTCTTT.

The chain links TRBV9 to TRBJ1-6; TRBD1 might be the D (5 bases). Trimming cost V 2 bases and J 1 base, with 10 bases left between them. Germline values: CDR1 SGDLS, CDR2 YYNGEE. There are 16 residues in the CDR3. The CDR3 nucleotides read TGTGCCAGCAGCGTGGACCGGGGGTCCTATAATTCACCCCTCCACTTT. This gives the protein CASSVDRGSYNSPLHF.

Only a few counts were recorded for this clone. This chain links TRBV7-8 with TRBJ2-1, with 8 nucleotides matching TRBD1. Unmatched junction bases numbered 14, after V lost 7 bases and J lost 0 bases. CDR3 length: 18 residues. Germline V gene lookup returns CDR1 SGHVS and CDR2 FQNEAQ. In nucleotides, the CDR3 is TGTGCCAGCACTTTTGACCGGGGACAGGTTAGCTCCTACAATGAGCAGTTCTTC. Its translation is CASTFDRGQVSSYNEQFF.

The rearrangement links TRBV2 to TRBJ1-1; 9 nucleotides align to TRBD1. The junction had 10 bases not matched to a gene; V was cut back by 7 bases and J by 4 bases. This CDR3 is 15 amino acids long. Germline V gene lookup returns CDR1 SNHLY and CDR2 FYNNEI. The CDR3 nucleotides read TGTGCCAGCATTCCACAGGGGGCGCAGGGCACTGAAGCTTTCTTT. This codes for CASIPQGAQGTEAFF. The full variable domain, its missing parts supplied by reference TRBV2 and TRBJ1-1, is EPEVTQTPSHQVTQMGQEVILRCVPISNHLYFYWYRQILGQKVEFLVSFYNNEISEKSEIFDDQFSVERPDGSNFTLKIRSTKLEDSAMYFCASIPQGAQGTEAFFGQGTRLTVV.

The chain uses TRBV29-1 and TRBJ2-1; tentatively, D is TRBD1 (6 bases). The germline gives CDR1 SQVTM, CDR2 ANQGSEA. V was shortened by 8 bases and J by 9 bases, with 20 bases between the two germline ends. This CDR3 contains 13 residues. CDR3 loop: CSSEQGSGGEQFF. As DNA, the CDR3 is TGCAGCTCTGAACAGGGAAGCGGTGGTGAGCAGTTCTTC.

V gene TRBV10-2 combines with J gene TRBJ2-6, with 7 positions matching TRBD1. With V trimmed by 2 bases and J by 0 bases, 16 bases remained unmatched. CDR3 length: 21 amino acids. Germline assignment: CDR1 WSHSY and CDR2 SAAADI. CDR3: CASSEGDLDDREHSGANVLTF. CDR3 nucleotides: TGCGCCAGCAGTGAGGGTGATTTGGATGACAGGGAACACTCTGGGGCCAACGTCCTGACTTTC.

The genes are TRBV7-8 and TRBJ2-7, with D possibly being TRBD1 (5 bases). There are 13 residues in the CDR3. Germline CDR1 and CDR2: SGHVS and FQNEAQ. The V gene lost 3 bases and the J gene lost 3 bases, with 9 bases spanning the gap. The CDR3 DNA sequence: TGTGCCAGCAGCTTGCCCGACAGCTACGAGCAGTACTTC. Translation gives CASSLPDSYEQYF.

The chain has TRBV6-6 and TRBJ1-1; D is uncertain. V was clipped by 4 bases and J by 0 bases, with 9 bases between them. Germline V gene lookup returns CDR1 MNHNY and CDR2 SVGAGI (reference sequence). The CDR3 covers 14 residues. CDR3 in DNA: TGTGCCAGCAGTTTGGCAGGTTTGAACACTGAAGCTTTCTTT. It codes for CASSLAGLNTEAFF.

The chain recombines TRBV19 with TRBJ1-2, with 7 positions matching TRBD1. The V and J ends lost 6 bases and 4 bases, in that order; junction bases with no gene match: 5. CDR1 and CDR2 from the germline V gene are LNHDA and SQIVND (reference sequence). This CDR3 is built from 13 residues. Here the CDR3 reads CASRLGTAYGYTF. The DNA of the CDR3 is TGTGCCAGTAGGCTCGGGACAGCCTATGGCTACACCTTC. The entire variable domain, with the rest obtained from reference TRBV19 and TRBJ1-2, is as follows: DGGITQSPKYLFRKEGQNVTLSCEQNLNHDAMYWYRQDPGQGLRLIYYSQIVNDFQKGDIAEGYSVSREKKESFPLTVTSAQKNPTAFYLCASRLGTAYGYTFGSGTRLTVV.

The chain links TRBV7-9 to TRBJ2-5; the match to TRBD1 covers 7 bases. The end of the DNA fits TRBJ2-7 better, so the J call may be wrong. The germline CDR1 and CDR2 sequences are SEHNR and FQNEAQ (reference sequence). The CDR3 is 15 residues long. The CDR3 DNA is TGTGCCAGCAGCTTTCAGTCCGGGACAGTGTACGAGCAGTACTTC. It codes for CASSFQSGTVYEQYF.

V gene TRBV11-2 combines with J gene TRBJ1-3; D remains ambiguous. CDR3 length: 14 amino acids. V was pared by 8 bases and J by 0 bases, with 11 bases between. The germline CDR1 and CDR2 sequences are SGHAT and FQNNGV. The CDR3 region has the DNA TGTGCCAGCGCAGAGGTCAGCTCTGGAAACACCATATATTTT. As protein: CASAEVSSGNTIYF.

The chain carries TRBV5-6 and TRBJ1-6, with TRBD1 matching 9 bases. V shed 4 bases, J shed 7 bases, and the junction held 9 bases outside the gene matches. The CDR3 runs 16 residues. Germline V gene lookup returns CDR1 SGHDT and CDR2 YYEEEE. The DNA for the CDR3 is TGTGCCAGCAGCCTACGCGCCGGGACAGGGAATTCACCCCTCCACTTT. This codes for CASSLRAGTGNSPLHF.

V and J are TRBV4-3 and TRBJ1-1, with D maybe TRBD1 (6 bases). The CDR3 runs 15 residues. Trimming pared 1 base from V and 5 bases from J, leaving 14 bases between. Germline CDR1 reads LGHNA; CDR2 reads YSLEER. This chain's CDR3 is CASSQAGTQGTEAFF. The CDR3 region has the DNA TGCGCCAGCAGCCAAGCGGGAACACAGGGAACTGAAGCTTTCTTT.

The chain combines TRBV6-1 with TRBJ1-4; D might be TRBD1 (5 bases). V was clipped by 6 bases and J by 8 bases, with 13 bases between them. CDR3 length: 13 amino acids. Looked up from germline, CDR1 is MNHNS and CDR2 is SASEGT. CDR3 bases: TGTGCCAGCAGGGGGGACTCGCGGGAAAAACTGTTTTTT. The encoded protein is CASRGDSREKLFF.

This clone was recorded a few times. This chain uses TRBV7-3 with TRBJ2-3, with 7 bases aligning to TRBD2. Unmatched junction bases numbered 13, after V lost 5 bases and J lost 5 bases. Germline assignment: CDR1 SGHTA and CDR2 FQGTGA. The CDR3 has 16 amino acids. CDR3 DNA: TGTGCCAGCAGCCCCCATGAAGCGGGACTTGTAGATACGCAGTATTTT. It translates to CASSPHEAGLVDTQYF.

V gene TRBV4-1 combines with J gene TRBJ1-1; 9 bases match TRBD1. Unmatched junction bases numbered 3, after V lost 1 base and J lost 6 bases. Germline values: CDR1 MGHRA, CDR2 YSYEKL. This CDR3 has 14 residues. The DNA of the CDR3 is TGCGCCAGCAGCCAAGGGACAGGGGTTGCTGAAGCTTTCTTT. Its protein is CASSQGTGVAEAFF.

The chain employs TRBV4-1 and TRBJ2-1; the match to TRBD2 covers 15 bases. This CDR3 has 15 residues. CDR1 and CDR2 from the germline V gene are MGHRA and YSYEKL. J was trimmed by 9 bases and V by 4 bases; bases with no gene match: 4. The CDR3 nucleotides read TGCGCCAGCAGCCCAGGACTAGCGGGGGGGTTTGAGCAGTTCTTC. Translated: CASSPGLAGGFEQFF.